The subject of this entry is one TCR beta chain. The target antigen is unknown. The data are from a study of cytomegalovirus exposure and HLA in healthy donors. Study-wide points: The study labeled 170 or so TCR beta chains cytomegalovirus-associated. Reportedly, cytomegalovirus status was diagnosed with high sensitivity and specificity.

The CDR3 consists of 10 residues. The germline V and J ends were trimmed by 6 bases and 9 bases, with 11 bases remaining between them. CDR1 DFQATT and CDR2 SNEGSKA come from the germline V gene (reference sequence). The method was immunoSEQ multiplex PCR; TCRdb's version includes in-frame clones alone and lacks a portion of them. In the table there are 50,000 to 65,000 clones, approximately 95% of which are singletons. These donors were members of the approximately 110-subject validation cohort, a group separate from the approximately 700-subject first cohort. This sequence joins TRBV20-1 and TRBJ2-5; D unresolved. This clonotype was sampled from a woman under 30 in good health and CMV-seronegative. Material: PBMCs. For the CDR3, the DNA is TGCAGTGCCCCCCCACCGGCCCAGTACTTC. Translation: CSAPPPAQYF.